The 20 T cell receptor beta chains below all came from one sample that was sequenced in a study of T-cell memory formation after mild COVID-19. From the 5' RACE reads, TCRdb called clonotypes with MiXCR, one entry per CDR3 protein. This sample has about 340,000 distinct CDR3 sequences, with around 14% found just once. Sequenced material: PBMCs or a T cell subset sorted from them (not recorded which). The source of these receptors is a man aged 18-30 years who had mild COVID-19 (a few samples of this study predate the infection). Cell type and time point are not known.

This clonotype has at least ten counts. In DNA form, the CDR3 reads TGTGCCAGCAGCTTAGGGGACCGCACAGATACGCAGTATTTT. It specifies CASSLGDRTDTQYF. This chain joins TRBV7-3 and TRBJ2-3; D is tentatively TRBD1 or TRBD2 (5 bases each). The CDR3 is 14 amino acids. Germline V gene sequence: CDR1 SGHTA, CDR2 FQGTGA. Trimming took off 2 bases at V and 1 base at J, with 7 bases between the two ends.

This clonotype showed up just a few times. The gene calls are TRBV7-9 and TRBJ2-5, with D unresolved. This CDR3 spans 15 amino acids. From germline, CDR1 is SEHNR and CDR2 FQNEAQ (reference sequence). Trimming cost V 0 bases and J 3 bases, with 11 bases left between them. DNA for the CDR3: TGTGCCAGCAGCTTAGCGCACGACGCGAAAGAGACCCAGTACTTC. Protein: CASSLAHDAKETQYF.

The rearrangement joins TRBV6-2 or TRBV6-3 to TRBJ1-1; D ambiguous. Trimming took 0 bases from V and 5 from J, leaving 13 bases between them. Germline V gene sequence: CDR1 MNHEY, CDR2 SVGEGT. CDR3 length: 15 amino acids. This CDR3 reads CASSYSAAGRTEAFF. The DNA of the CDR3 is TGTGCCAGCAGTTACTCAGCGGCAGGACGGACTGAAGCTTTCTTT.

Written as DNA, the CDR3 is TGTGCCAGCAGGTATGACGGATCGGGAGGATCTAGCTCCTACAATGAGCAGTTCTTC. Amino acid sequence: CASRYDGSGGSSSYNEQFF. This chain joins TRBV7-9 and TRBJ2-1; 7 nucleotides align to TRBD2. This CDR3 region has 19 residues. J was trimmed by 0 bases and V by 6 bases; bases with no gene match: 17. Germline V gene data show CDR1 as SEHNR and CDR2 as FQNEAQ (reference sequence).

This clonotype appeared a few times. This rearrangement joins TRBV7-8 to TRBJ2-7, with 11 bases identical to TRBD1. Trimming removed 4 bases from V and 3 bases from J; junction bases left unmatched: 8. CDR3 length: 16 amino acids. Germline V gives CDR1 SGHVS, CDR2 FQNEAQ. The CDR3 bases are TGTGCCAGCAGCTCCCCGCGGACAGGGGGCGACTACGAGCAGTACTTC. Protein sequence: CASSSPRTGGDYEQYF.

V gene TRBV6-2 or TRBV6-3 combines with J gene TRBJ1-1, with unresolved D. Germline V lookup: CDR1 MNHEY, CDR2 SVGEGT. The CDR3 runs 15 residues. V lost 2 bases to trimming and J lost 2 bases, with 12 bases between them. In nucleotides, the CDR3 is TGTGCCAGCAGTTACACGAGACAAGTAAACACTGAAGCTTTCTTT. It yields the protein CASSYTRQVNTEAFF.

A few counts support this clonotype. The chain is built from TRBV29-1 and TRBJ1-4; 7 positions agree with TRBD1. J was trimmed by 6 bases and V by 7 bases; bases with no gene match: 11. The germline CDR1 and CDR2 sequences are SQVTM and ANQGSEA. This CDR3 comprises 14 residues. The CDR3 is CSARPAGGYEKLFF. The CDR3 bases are TGCAGCGCCCGCCCGGCAGGGGGATATGAAAAACTGTTTTTT.

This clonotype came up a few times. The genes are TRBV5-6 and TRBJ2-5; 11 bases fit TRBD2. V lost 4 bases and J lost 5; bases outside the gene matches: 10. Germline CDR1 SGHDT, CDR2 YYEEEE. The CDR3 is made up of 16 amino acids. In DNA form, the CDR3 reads TGTGCCAGCAGCACCTACCCTAGCGGGGGGCGGGAGACCCAGTACTTC. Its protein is CASSTYPSGGRETQYF.

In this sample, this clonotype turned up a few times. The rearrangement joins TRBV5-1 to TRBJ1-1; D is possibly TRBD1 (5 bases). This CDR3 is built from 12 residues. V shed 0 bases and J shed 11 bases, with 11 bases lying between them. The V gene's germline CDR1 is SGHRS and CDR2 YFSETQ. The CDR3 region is CASSLAGREAFF. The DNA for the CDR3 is TGCGCCAGCAGCTTGGCTGGCAGGGAGGCTTTCTTT.

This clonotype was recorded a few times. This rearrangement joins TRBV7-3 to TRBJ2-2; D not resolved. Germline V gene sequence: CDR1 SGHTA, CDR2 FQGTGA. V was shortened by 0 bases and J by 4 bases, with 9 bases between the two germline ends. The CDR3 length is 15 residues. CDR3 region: CASSLTAPSTGELFF. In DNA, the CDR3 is TGTGCCAGCAGCTTAACAGCCCCAAGCACCGGGGAGCTGTTTTTT.

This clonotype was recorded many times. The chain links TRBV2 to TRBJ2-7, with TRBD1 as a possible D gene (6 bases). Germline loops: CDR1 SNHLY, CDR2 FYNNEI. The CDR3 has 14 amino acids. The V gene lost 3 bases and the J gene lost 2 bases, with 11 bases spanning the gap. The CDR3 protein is CASSEGHGTYEQYV. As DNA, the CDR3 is TGTGCCAGCAGTGAGGGACACGGCACCTACGAGCAGTACGTC.

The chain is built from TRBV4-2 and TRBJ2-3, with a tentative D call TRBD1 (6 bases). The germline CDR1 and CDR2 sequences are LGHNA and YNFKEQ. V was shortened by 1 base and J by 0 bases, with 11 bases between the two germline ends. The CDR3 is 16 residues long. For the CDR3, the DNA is TGTGCCAGCAGCCAAGGACAGGCGGCTAGCACAGATACGCAGTATTTT. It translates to CASSQGQAASTDTQYF.

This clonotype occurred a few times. The CDR3: CASSQVYGPYNEQFF. CDR3 DNA: TGCGCCAGCAGCCAAGTATACGGGCCTTACAATGAGCAGTTCTTC. This sequence joins TRBV4-3 and TRBJ2-1, with D uncertain. CDR1 is LGHNA and CDR2 is YSLEER in the germline V gene. The V and J ends lost 1 base and 4 bases respectively, with 11 bases between them. This CDR3 has 15 amino acids.

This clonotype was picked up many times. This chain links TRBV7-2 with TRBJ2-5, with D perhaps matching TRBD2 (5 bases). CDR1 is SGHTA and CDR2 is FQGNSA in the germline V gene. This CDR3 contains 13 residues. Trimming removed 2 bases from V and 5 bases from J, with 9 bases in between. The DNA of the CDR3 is TGTGCCAGCAGCTTATCGACTACGGAGACCCAGTACTTC. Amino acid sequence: CASSLSTTETQYF.

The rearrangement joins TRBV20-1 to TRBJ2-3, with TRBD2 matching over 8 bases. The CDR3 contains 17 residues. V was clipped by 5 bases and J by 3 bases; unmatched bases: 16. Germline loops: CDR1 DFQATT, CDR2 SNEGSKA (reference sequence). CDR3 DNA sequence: TGCAGTGCTCGCGCCGAGATGGCCAGCGGGGGAACAGATACGCAGTATTTT. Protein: CSARAEMASGGTDTQYF.

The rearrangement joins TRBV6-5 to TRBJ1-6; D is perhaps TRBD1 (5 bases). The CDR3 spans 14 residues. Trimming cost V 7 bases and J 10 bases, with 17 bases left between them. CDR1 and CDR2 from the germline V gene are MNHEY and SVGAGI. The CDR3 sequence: CASKMAIWGSPLHF. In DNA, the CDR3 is TGTGCCAGCAAAATGGCAATTTGGGGCTCACCCCTCCACTTT.

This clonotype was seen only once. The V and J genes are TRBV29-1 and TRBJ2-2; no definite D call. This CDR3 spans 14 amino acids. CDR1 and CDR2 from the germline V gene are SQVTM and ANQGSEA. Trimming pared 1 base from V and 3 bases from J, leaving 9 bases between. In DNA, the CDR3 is TGCAGCGTTGAAGGGTATAGGGACACCGGGGAGCTGTTTTTT. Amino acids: CSVEGYRDTGELFF.

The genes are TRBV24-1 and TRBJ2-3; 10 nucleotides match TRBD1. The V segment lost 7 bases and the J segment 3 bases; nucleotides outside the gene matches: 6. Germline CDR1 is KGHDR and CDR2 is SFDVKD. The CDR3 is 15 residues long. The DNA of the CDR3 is TGTGCCACCAGCCCCACGGACAGGGGGACAGATACGCAGTATTTT. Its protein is CATSPTDRGTDTQYF.

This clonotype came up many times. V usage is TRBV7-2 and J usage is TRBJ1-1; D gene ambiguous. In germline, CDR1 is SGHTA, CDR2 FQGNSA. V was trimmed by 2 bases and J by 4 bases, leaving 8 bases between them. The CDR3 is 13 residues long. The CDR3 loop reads CASSLLLTTEAFF. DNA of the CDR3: TGTGCCAGCAGCTTACTATTAACCACTGAAGCTTTCTTT. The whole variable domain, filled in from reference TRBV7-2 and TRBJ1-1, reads GAGVSQSPSNKVTEKGKDVELRCDPISGHTALYWYRQSLGQGLEFLIYFQGNSAPDKSGLPSDRFSAERTGGSVSTLTIQRTQQEDSAVYLCASSLLLTTEAFFGQGTRLTVV.

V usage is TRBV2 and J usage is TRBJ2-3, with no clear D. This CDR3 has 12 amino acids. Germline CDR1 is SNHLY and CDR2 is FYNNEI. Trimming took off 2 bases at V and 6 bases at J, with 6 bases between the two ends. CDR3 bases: TGTGCCAGCAGTGAAAAGGTGGATACGCAGTATTTT. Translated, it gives CASSEKVDTQYF.